One sample yielded the 20 T cell receptor beta chains listed below, sequenced in a study of response to subunit inactivated influenza vaccine. TCRdb re-called the RT-PCR reads with MiXCR, one entry per CDR3 protein. The table shows hundreds of thousands of distinct CDR3 sequences, with about 15% occurring only once. Source: PBMCs from blood, taken roughly 15 days before vaccination. These receptors were obtained from a man aged 50-59 years who received an inactivated influenza vaccine.

The chain couples TRBV6-5 to TRBJ2-1, with 10 bases matching TRBD2. CDR1 MNHEY and CDR2 SVGAGI come from the germline V gene. V trimming: 2 bases; J trimming: 6 bases; junction bases outside the gene matches: 7. The CDR3 is made up of 16 amino acids. The CDR3 nucleotides are TGTGCCAGCAGTTACCCGAGCGGGGGGGCACTCAATGAGCAGTTCTTC. Residues: CASSYPSGGALNEQFF.

In DNA form, the CDR3 reads TGTGCCAGCAACCGACCGGGACAGGGGGCCTACGAGCAGTACTTC. It translates to CASNRPGQGAYEQYF. This rearrangement joins TRBV28 to TRBJ2-7, with 11 positions matching TRBD1. CDR3 length equals 15 residues. V was pared by 7 bases and J by 2 bases, with 7 bases of the junction left unmatched. Germline lookup yields CDR1 MDHEN and CDR2 SYDVKM.

This clonotype was counted ten times or more. The rearrangement joins TRBV20-1 to TRBJ2-7, with TRBD1 matching 10 bases. The CDR3 is 16 amino acids. Trimming took 3 bases from V and 6 from J; bases not matched to a gene: 14. CDR1 and CDR2 (germline): DFQATT, SNEGSKA (reference sequence). As DNA, the CDR3 is TGCAGTGCTAGTTTTCCCCAGGACAGGGGGATCCCCGAGCAGTACTTC. Amino acids: CSASFPQDRGIPEQYF.

This clonotype was counted only a few times. A much larger clone differs from this one at a single base, so this may be a read error. This rearrangement joins TRBV10-3 to TRBJ2-2, with a possible D match to TRBD1 (6 bases). Trimming stripped 6 bases from V and 1 base from J, with 9 bases between. This CDR3 comprises 14 residues. Per germline, CDR1 ENHRY and CDR2 SYGVKD. CDR3 nucleotides: TGTGCCATCAGCCGGACAGAGAACACCGGGGAGCTGTTTTTT. It yields the protein CAISRTENTGELFF.

The table lists this clonotype with a few counts. This chain connects TRBV7-9 to TRBJ1-2; 7 bases align to TRBD1. Germline CDR1 reads SEHNR; CDR2 reads FQNEAQ (reference sequence). The CDR3 is made up of 14 amino acids. Trimming cost V 5 bases and J 3 bases; bases outside gene matches: 6. The CDR3 nucleotides are TGTGCCAGCAGCCCACAGGGGTGGGACTATGGCTACACCTTC. Amino acid sequence: CASSPQGWDYGYTF.

The sample holds many counts of this clonotype. V usage is TRBV5-1 and J usage is TRBJ1-5, with TRBD1 as a possible D gene (5 bases). The CDR3 totals 14 residues. In germline, CDR1 is SGHRS, CDR2 YFSETQ. V dropped 1 base and J dropped 3 bases, with 8 bases sitting between them. CDR3 sequence (DNA): TGCGCCAGCAGCTTGTCGGGGGACAATCAGCCCCAGCATTTT. Translation: CASSLSGDNQPQHF. The variable domain in full, with the rest retrieved from reference TRBV5-1 and TRBJ1-5, is KAGVTQTPRYLIKTRGQQVTLSCSPISGHRSVSWYQQTPGQGLQFLFEYFSETQRNKGNFPGRFSGRQFSNSRSEMNVSTLELGDSALYLCASSLSGDNQPQHFGDGTRLSIL.

The table lists this clonotype with a few counts. V is TRBV3-1 and J is TRBJ2-2; D gene uncertain. V was pared by 0 bases and J by 3 bases, with 11 bases between. The V gene's germline CDR1 is LGHDT and CDR2 YNNKEL (reference sequence). This CDR3 comprises 16 residues. For the CDR3, the DNA is TGTGCCAGCAGCCAAGACAGTTCGACGGACACCGGGGAGCTGTTTTTT. Protein: CASSQDSSTDTGELFF.

The table lists this clonotype with many counts. The chain carries TRBV28 and TRBJ1-4, with D unresolved. Germline values: CDR1 MDHEN, CDR2 SYDVKM. V shed 7 bases and J shed 1 base, with 13 bases lying between them. The CDR3 is 15 residues long. CDR3 DNA sequence: TGTGCCAGCACCCTAGTCTCGGGAACTAATGAAAAACTGTTTTTT. This gives the protein CASTLVSGTNEKLFF.

V and J are TRBV10-2 and TRBJ1-4; 7 bases are a match to TRBD1. Germline CDR1 and CDR2: WSHSY and SAAADI. V lost 8 bases and J lost 7; bases outside the gene matches: 13. The CDR3 is 15 residues long. DNA of the CDR3: TGCGCCAGCGCGCAGGGTGGGACAGAAGGTGAAAAACTGTTTTTT. Encoded protein: CASAQGGTEGEKLFF.

This clonotype has a handful of counts. The chain is built from TRBV6-2 or TRBV6-3 and TRBJ1-5, with 9 bases matching TRBD1. This CDR3 contains 19 residues. The germline gives CDR1 MNHEY, CDR2 SVGEGT. J was trimmed by 5 bases and V by 6 bases; bases with no gene match: 20. The CDR3 reads CASRIGIRTGGKYDQPQHF. In DNA form, the CDR3 reads TGTGCCAGCAGGATCGGCATTCGTACAGGGGGCAAGTATGATCAGCCCCAGCATTTT.

This clonotype has just a few counts. The gene calls are TRBV20-1 and TRBJ2-1, with D perhaps given as TRBD1 or TRBD2 (5 bases each). V was pared by 1 base and J by 8 bases, with 12 bases between. Germline V gene sequence: CDR1 DFQATT, CDR2 SNEGSKA (reference sequence). This CDR3 is built from 13 residues. The CDR3 sequence is CSARGDVWDEQFF. CDR3 DNA: TGCAGTGCTAGAGGGGACGTTTGGGATGAGCAGTTCTTC.

This chain joins TRBV6-1 and TRBJ2-1; unclear D gene. Germline lookup yields CDR1 MNHNS and CDR2 SASEGT. CDR3 length equals 12 residues. Trimming took 6 bases from V and 7 from J, leaving 10 bases between them. CDR3 DNA: TGTGCCAGCAGCTCGATAGGGAATGAGCAGTTCTTC. This codes for CASSSIGNEQFF.

The sample holds a few counts of this clonotype. The chain joins TRBV5-1 to TRBJ1-1; D call uncertain. This CDR3 region has 14 residues. V was clipped by 0 bases and J by 1 base, with 7 bases between them. Germline V lookup: CDR1 SGHRS, CDR2 YFSETQ. The CDR3 is CASSLAERNTEAFF. The CDR3 DNA reads as TGCGCCAGCAGCTTGGCGGAGAGGAACACTGAAGCTTTCTTT.

The gene calls are TRBV20-1 and TRBJ2-7; TRBD1 might be the D (6 bases). Germline lookup yields CDR1 DFQATT and CDR2 SNEGSKA (reference sequence). V was trimmed by 8 bases and J by 4 bases, leaving 15 bases between them. CDR3 length: 12 amino acids. The CDR3 is CSSGVGSYEQYF. The CDR3 nucleotides read TGCAGTTCAGGGGTAGGTTCATACGAGCAGTACTTC.

The chain uses TRBV5-1 and TRBJ2-5, with 8 bases aligning to TRBD2. With V trimmed by 3 bases and J by 5 bases, 9 bases remained unmatched. CDR3 length equals 15 residues. Germline CDR1 SGHRS, CDR2 YFSETQ. CDR3 sequence reads: CASSYTGGRTETQYF. The CDR3 bases are TGCGCCAGCAGCTATACGGGGGGGCGAACGGAGACCCAGTACTTC. The full variable domain, with the rest looked up from reference TRBV5-1 and TRBJ2-5, is KAGVTQTPRYLIKTRGQQVTLSCSPISGHRSVSWYQQTPGQGLQFLFEYFSETQRNKGNFPGRFSGRQFSNSRSEMNVSTLELGDSALYLCASSYTGGRTETQYFGPGTRLLVL.

This clonotype was detected many times. The gene calls are TRBV4-2 and TRBJ2-6; no reliable D call. The CDR3 has 17 amino acids. V was clipped by 1 base and J by 0 bases, with 10 bases between them. Germline assignment: CDR1 LGHNA and CDR2 YNFKEQ. The chain's CDR3 is CASSQGTPNSGANVLTF. CDR3 nucleotides: TGTGCCAGCAGCCAAGGTACACCTAACTCTGGGGCCAACGTCCTGACTTTC.

The rearrangement links TRBV12-3 or TRBV12-4 to TRBJ2-1; 8 nucleotides line up with TRBD2. CDR3 length equals 15 residues. The ends lost 3 bases at V and 4 bases at J; junction bases unmatched: 5. This CDR3 is CASSFGRGGYNEQFF. CDR3 in DNA: TGTGCCAGCAGTTTTGGACGGGGGGGATACAATGAGCAGTTCTTC.

In this sample, this clonotype turned up a few times. The V gene is TRBV5-1, the J gene TRBJ2-2, with 8 nucleotides matching TRBD2. The J segment lost 9 bases and the V segment lost 0 bases, leaving 7 bases of the junction unmatched. The germline gives CDR1 SGHRS, CDR2 YFSETQ. The CDR3 consists of 15 residues. The DNA for the CDR3 is TGCGCCAGCAGCTTGGAGCCTAGCGGGCCCCGGGAGCTGTTTTTT. Protein sequence: CASSLEPSGPRELFF.

This clonotype has at least ten counts. This chain links TRBV10-3 with TRBJ2-1, with D possibly being TRBD2 (6 bases). The CDR3 is 13 residues long. Trimming took 8 bases from V and 3 from J, leaving 11 bases between them. In germline, CDR1 is ENHRY, CDR2 SYGVKD. CDR3 protein: CAIGRDFYNEQFF. CDR3 DNA sequence: TGTGCCATCGGCAGGGACTTCTACAATGAGCAGTTCTTC.

This clonotype was counted between two and nine times. The V and J genes are TRBV28 and TRBJ2-7; D is unresolved. The CDR3 has 15 residues. With 9 bases removed from V and 2 bases from J, the gap between germline ends came to 20 bases. Germline loops: CDR1 MDHEN, CDR2 SYDVKM. The CDR3 DNA follows: TGTGCCAGAAGCATTTGGGGTAATCTTCCCTACGAGCAGTACTTC. It translates to CARSIWGNLPYEQYF.